The TCR beta chain described here comes from a study of T-cell memory formation after mild COVID-19. Study at large: Clusters were largely donor specific. Findings and caveats of the study: Clones that shrank (day 15 to 85) were balanced CD4/CD8, whereas later expanders leaned CD4+. Memory sampled before infection contained some responding clones, suggesting cross-reactive memory joined.

V was clipped by 0 bases and J by 0 bases, with 5 bases between them. The CDR3 spans 15 residues. CDR1 and CDR2 from the germline V gene are LGHNA and YNFKEQ. In its sample, this clonotype was seen many times. What it binds is unknown. TCRdb recomputed calls from the 5' RACE reads with MiXCR, one row per CDR3 protein. The repertoire has 250,000 to 350,000 distinct CDR3 sequences, about 15% of them found once; the top ten carry 22%. The clonotype was recovered from a man aged 18 to 35 who had mild COVID-19 (a few samples of this study predate the infection). Cell type and time point are not known. The chain is built from TRBV4-2 and TRBJ2-2; unclear D gene. The sample was PBMCs or a T cell subset sorted from them (not recorded which). For the CDR3, the DNA is TGTGCCAGCAGCCAAGATCCGGCGAACACCGGGGAGCTGTTTTTT. Protein sequence: CASSQDPANTGELFF.